The rows below give T cell receptor beta chains drawn from one sample of a study of cytomegalovirus exposure and HLA in healthy donors. The protocol was immunoSEQ multiplex PCR, while the TCRdb copy is restricted to in-frame clones and leaves out a portion. The data contain around 140,000 clones, about four fifths of them singletons. Specimen: PBMCs. The receptors originated from a middle-aged man in good health and CMV-seronegative. The CDR3 runs from the conserved cysteine through the conserved F or W. The D gene is left open where the match is weak. Only some rows state a clone size, as once, few, many or a class for expanded clones.

TRBJ2-7 - - TRBV7-9 CASRAAESSYEQYF TGTGCCAGCAGGGCGGCGGAAAGCTCCTACGAGCAGTACTTC
TRBJ2-5 - - TRBV9 CASGTPQGETQYF TGTGCCAGCGGGACTCCCCAGGGAGAGACCCAGTACTTC
TRBJ2-3 TRBD1 - TRBV7-3 CASSLTQGTDTQYF TGTGCCAGCAGCTTAACACAGGGGACAGATACGCAGTATTTT
TRBJ1-2 - - TRBV6-5 CASSPPSGGYTF TGTGCCAGCAGTCCTCCCAGTGGTGGCTACACCTTC
TRBJ2-2 - - TRBV19 CASSINRRGLPNTGELFF TGTGCCAGTAGTATTAATCGGAGGGGGCTGCCGAACACCGGGGAGCTGTTTTTT
TRBJ1-1 - - TRBV10-1 CASSNSGVQKAFF TGCGCCAGCAGCAACTCGGGAGTACAAAAAGCTTTCTTT
TRBJ2-7 TRBD1 - TRBV7-9 CASSLQGADYEQYF TGTGCCAGCAGCTTACAGGGGGCAGACTACGAGCAGTACTTC
TRBJ1-2 TRBD1 - TRBV10-2 CASLEEGLSGGGYTF TGCGCCAGCCTGGAGGAAGGGTTGTCAGGGGGTGGCTACACCTTC
TRBJ2-3 TRBD2 - TRBV4-2 CASSQVTVAGGPKSTDTQYF TGTGCCAGCAGCCAAGTAACAGTAGCGGGGGGGCCCAAAAGCACAGATACGCAGTATTTT
TRBJ1-6 - - TRBV18 CASSQQALLNSPLHF TGTGCCAGCTCCCAACAGGCCTTGCTTAATTCACCCCTCCACTTT
TRBJ2-2 - few TRBV19 CASLGAGTGELFF TGTGCCAGTCTGGGGGCGGGCACCGGGGAGCTGTTTTTT
TRBJ1-3 - - TRBV19 CASSLQGSGNTIYF TGTGCCAGTAGTCTTCAGGGCTCTGGAAACACCATATATTTT
TRBJ2-5 - - TRBV7-9 CASSLEGQGQETQYF TGTGCCAGCAGCTTAGAAGGCCAGGGACAAGAGACCCAGTACTTC
TRBJ2-7 TRBD2 - TRBV10-2 CASSEYPAGASYEQYF TGCGCCAGCAGTGAGTATCCAGCGGGGGCCTCCTACGAGCAGTACTTC
TRBJ2-2 TRBD1 - TRBV11-3 CASRQDRDGELFF TGTGCCAGCAGGCAGGACAGGGACGGGGAGCTGTTTTTT
TRBJ1-2 - - TRBV15 CATSRGGDSGYTF TGTGCCACCAGCAGAGGAGGGGACTCTGGCTACACCTTC
TRBJ1-6 TRBD1 - TRBV28 CASSLEGAMYNSPLHF TGTGCCAGCAGCTTAGAGGGGGCTATGTATAATTCACCCCTCCACTTT
TRBJ1-2 - - TRBV28 CASSFLGTSYGYTF TGTGCCAGCAGTTTTTTGGGGACAAGTTATGGCTACACCTTC
TRBJ2-3 - few TRBV5-6 CASSLGGTANTDTQYF TGTGCCAGCAGCCTTGGAGGGACAGCAAACACAGATACGCAGTATTTT
TRBJ1-6 - - TRBV18 CASGSLDSDNSPLHF TGTGCCAGCGGCAGCTTGGACAGCGATAATTCACCCCTCCACTTT
TRBJ2-1 TRBD2 - TRBV7-9 CASSFSGGAGRNEQFF TGTGCCAGCAGCTTTAGCGGGGGGGCCGGGAGGAATGAGCAGTTCTTC
TRBJ2-2 - - TRBV29-1 CSVVRVPNTGELFF TGCAGCGTTGTACGGGTCCCGAACACCGGGGAGCTGTTTTTT
TRBJ2-1 - - TRBV5-1 CASSLESGNEQFF TGCGCCAGCAGCTTAGAGTCGGGCAATGAGCAGTTCTTC
TRBJ2-2 TRBD1 - TRBV11-3 CASSLGQGANTGELFF TGTGCCAGCAGCTTGGGACAGGGGGCAAACACCGGGGAGCTGTTTTTT
TRBJ2-3 TRBD2 once TRBV5-1 CASSPIGSGGVTSTDTQYF TGCGCCAGCAGCCCCATAGGTAGCGGGGGGGTCACTAGCACAGATACGCAGTATTTT
TRBJ1-1 TRBD1 - TRBV5-1 CASSTGTGGRANTEAFF TGCGCCAGCAGCACCGGGACAGGGGGGAGGGCGAACACTGAAGCTTTCTTT
TRBJ1-2 TRBD1 - TRBV6-5 CASSYRTGVNYGYTF TGTGCCAGCAGTTACCGGACAGGGGTTAACTATGGCTACACCTTC
TRBJ2-7 TRBD1 - TRBV25-1 CASSEGWQGAHEQYF TGTGCCAGCAGTGAAGGGTGGCAGGGGGCTCACGAGCAGTACTTC
TRBJ1-1 TRBD1 - TRBV19 CASKGLTGGMNTEAFF TGTGCCAGTAAAGGCCTAACAGGGGGGATGAACACTGAAGCTTTCTTT
TRBJ1-4 - - TRBV9 CASSRDNHLRGNEFDANEKLFF TGTGCCAGCAGCCGAGATAACCACCTACGGGGGAATGAGTTTGATGCTAATGAAAAACTGTTTTTT
TRBJ2-7 - - TRBV2 CASSGPYEQYF TGTGCCAGCAGTGGGCCCTACGAGCAGTACTTC
TRBJ2-2 TRBD1 - TRBV7-7 CASSLGTGGPTGELFF TGTGCCAGCAGCTTAGGGACAGGGGGACCCACCGGGGAGCTGTTTTTT
TRBJ1-1 - - TRBV19 CASSISLSSYGTEAFF TGTGCCAGTAGTATTAGTCTTTCTTCCTATGGCACTGAAGCTTTCTTT
TRBJ2-5 - - TRBV30 CAWSVNRGGQETQYF TGTGCCTGGAGTGTAAATAGGGGAGGCCAAGAGACCCAGTACTTC
TRBJ1-5 TRBD1 once TRBV18 CASSSDRASNQPQHF TGTGCCAGCTCATCTGACAGGGCTAGCAATCAGCCCCAGCATTTT
TRBJ2-3 TRBD2 - TRBV9 CASSAPSGSAQGTQYF TGTGCCAGCAGCGCGCCTAGCGGTTCAGCCCAAGGTACGCAGTATTTT
TRBJ2-5 TRBD1 - TRBV11-2 CASSGTGHLAQYF TGTGCCAGCAGCGGGACAGGGCATCTGGCCCAGTACTTC
TRBJ1-1 TRBD1 - TRBV18 CASSPTLGTGDTEAFF TGTGCCAGCTCACCAACTCTTGGGACAGGGGACACTGAAGCTTTCTTT
TRBJ1-5 - - TRBV18 CASSTLDNYQPQHF TGTGCCAGCTCTACACTGGACAACTATCAGCCCCAGCATTTT
TRBJ1-5 - - TRBV2 CASSEWGEFANQPQHF TGTGCCAGCAGTGAATGGGGGGAATTTGCCAATCAGCCCCAGCATTTT
TRBJ1-1 TRBD1 - TRBV6-6 CASRGGTGKNTEAFF TGTGCCAGCAGGGGAGGGACAGGCAAGAACACTGAAGCTTTCTTT
TRBJ2-3 - - TRBV6-6 CASLLGGPTDTQYF TGTGCCAGCCTACTCGGGGGGCCTACAGATACGCAGTATTTT
TRBJ1-4 - few TRBV7-8 CASSLVSGVGEKLFF TGTGCCAGCAGCTTAGTGTCCGGGGTTGGTGAAAAACTGTTTTTT
TRBJ2-3 - - TRBV9 CASSPRGDSTDTQYF TGTGCCAGCAGCCCCCGCGGGGACTCCACAGATACGCAGTATTTT
TRBJ1-6 - - TRBV7-9 CASSSTGDNSPLHF TGTGCCAGCAGCTCGACAGGAGATAATTCACCCCTCCACTTT
TRBJ2-5 TRBD2 - TRBV5-1 CASSLGLAGGPLKTQYF TGCGCCAGCAGCTTGGGACTAGCGGGGGGGCCCCTCAAGACCCAGTACTTC
TRBJ2-4 TRBD1 - TRBV7-8 CASSHDRGRLLGLAKNIQYF TGTGCCAGCAGCCATGACAGGGGGCGTCTTTTGGGCCTAGCCAAAAACATTCAGTACTTC
TRBJ1-1 - - TRBV14 CASSHFTGLITEAFF TGTGCCAGCAGCCATTTCACAGGGCTCATCACTGAAGCTTTCTTT